Each of the 14 T cell receptor beta chains below was sequenced from the same sample in a study of blood T cell repertoires in COVID-19. Assay: immunoSEQ multiplex PCR; the TCRdb copy retains only in-frame clones and omits some. The sample contains around 330,000 clones, 90% of which appear only once. The sequenced sample was PBMCs or T cells enriched from blood (not recorded which). The receptors were sampled from a man aged 55 to 70 who had recovered from COVID-19.

The chain carries TRBV9 and TRBJ2-1, with 11 bases matching TRBD2. The CDR3 sequence is 16 residues long. Trimming cost V 4 bases and J 9 bases; bases outside gene matches: 12. Germline CDR1 and CDR2: SGDLS and YYNGEE. This chain's CDR3 is CASSPRHSGGASEQFF. CDR3 bases: TGTGCCAGCAGCCCTAGACATAGCGGGGGGGCGAGTGAGCAGTTCTTC.

This chain links TRBV5-1 with TRBJ1-1; D unclear. The germline gives CDR1 SGHRS, CDR2 YFSETQ. The CDR3 spans 14 residues. V shed 0 bases and J shed 0 bases, with 6 bases lying between them. The CDR3 coding sequence is TGCGCCAGCAGCTTGGTGGCAATGAACACTGAAGCTTTCTTT. Its protein product is CASSLVAMNTEAFF.

The genes are TRBV5-1 and TRBJ2-3; 11 bases match TRBD2. Germline V gives CDR1 SGHRS, CDR2 YFSETQ. This CDR3 is 16 amino acids long. J lost 4 bases, V lost 0 bases, and 4 bases had no gene match. CDR3 protein: CASSLGLAGGADTQYF. The DNA for the CDR3 is TGCGCCAGCAGCTTGGGCCTAGCGGGGGGTGCAGATACGCAGTATTTT.

The genes are TRBV7-9 and TRBJ1-4, with TRBD1 identical over 9 bases. Trimming took 2 bases from V and 8 from J; bases not matched to a gene: 12. Germline V CDR1 and CDR2: SEHNR, FQNEAQ (reference sequence). The length of the CDR3 is 17 residues. As DNA, the CDR3 is TGTGCCAGCAGCTTACCGGGACAGGGACTTGGGAGGGAAAAACTGTTTTTT. Translated: CASSLPGQGLGREKLFF. Full variable domain (remainder filled in from reference TRBV7-9 and TRBJ1-4): DTGVSQNPRHKITKRGQNVTFRCDPISEHNRLYWYRQTLGQGPEFLTYFQNEAQLEKSRLLSDRFSAERPKGSFSTLEIQRTEQGDSAMYLCASSLPGQGLGREKLFFGSGTQLSVL.

This chain connects TRBV4-1 to TRBJ1-2, with TRBD1 identical over 10 bases. The CDR3 runs 18 residues. Looked up from germline, CDR1 is MGHRA and CDR2 is YSYEKL. The J segment lost 4 bases and the V segment lost 4 bases, leaving 15 bases of the junction unmatched. DNA of the CDR3: TGCGCCAGCAGCCGTACTACCGCCTCGGACAGGGGGAGCTATGGCTACACCTTC. This gives the protein CASSRTTASDRGSYGYTF.

The V gene is TRBV6-6, the J gene TRBJ2-5; 13 positions match TRBD2. The ends lost 6 bases at V and 3 bases at J; junction bases unmatched: 10. Germline V gives CDR1 MNHNY, CDR2 SVGAGI (reference sequence). This CDR3 has 17 residues. The CDR3 bases are TGTGCCAGCAGACGACTAGCGGGAGGCCGCAATAAAGAGACCCAGTACTTC. Residues: CASRRLAGGRNKETQYF.

The chain links TRBV27 to TRBJ2-2, with 7 bases lining up with TRBD1. Germline CDR1 MNHEY, CDR2 SMNVEV (reference sequence). This CDR3 has 16 amino acids. Trimming took 5 bases from V and 1 from J; bases not matched to a gene: 7. The CDR3, as DNA: TGTGCCAGCAGTCCCCTCCGGACAGGGAACACCGGGGAGCTGTTTTTT. Protein: CASSPLRTGNTGELFF.

The rearrangement uses TRBV7-2 and TRBJ2-7; TRBD1 is a possible D gene (5 bases). CDR3 length: 17 amino acids. Germline CDR1 is SGHTA and CDR2 is FQGNSA. Between the trimmed V and J ends, which lost 1 base and 2 bases, there was a span of 18 bases. The CDR3 DNA is TGTGCCAGCAGCTTAGTTTCGGCAGGGCCCACTCCCTACGAGCAGTACTTC. This translates into CASSLVSAGPTPYEQYF.

The J gene is TRBJ1-5, the V gene TRBV7-9; D not resolved. This CDR3 spans 14 amino acids. Trimming left V 8 bases short and J 4 bases short, with 15 bases between. Germline loops: CDR1 SEHNR, CDR2 FQNEAQ (reference sequence). The CDR3 nucleotides are TGTGCCAGCTCGACCGGTCCGGGTAATCAGCCCCAGCATTTT. This codes for CASSTGPGNQPQHF.

The chain employs TRBV6-6 and TRBJ1-1; D perhaps matches TRBD1 (5 bases). Germline CDR1 MNHNY, CDR2 SVGAGI (reference sequence). The length of the CDR3 is 14 residues. V dropped 5 bases and J dropped 0 bases, with 10 bases sitting between them. The CDR3 loop is CASSPDIMNTEAFF. For the CDR3, the DNA is TGTGCCAGCAGTCCGGACATCATGAACACTGAAGCTTTCTTT.

V and J are TRBV20-1 and TRBJ1-1; no clear D gene. Germline V gene data show CDR1 as DFQATT and CDR2 as SNEGSKA (reference sequence). CDR3 size: 11 residues. The CDR3 protein is CRPGAGTEAFF. In DNA form, the CDR3 reads TGCAGGCCAGGTGCCGGCACTGAAGCTTTCTTT.

This chain uses TRBV7-2 with TRBJ1-2; 7 bases are shared with TRBD1. The CDR3 has 16 residues. Germline CDR1 and CDR2: SGHTA and FQGNSA. After removal of 6 bases from V and 4 bases from J, the junction contained 14 bases not matched to a gene. The CDR3 spells CASRINRDSPTYGYTF. The CDR3 bases are TGTGCCAGCAGAATTAACCGGGACAGTCCGACCTATGGCTACACCTTC.

This clone is a singleton in its sample. This chain joins TRBV6-1 and TRBJ1-2; the D is unclear. Deletions cut 0 bases from V and 8 bases from J, with 13 bases between. The CDR3 sequence is 14 residues long. Germline-derived CDR1 and CDR2 are MNHNS and SASEGT. Written as DNA, the CDR3 is TGTGCCAGCAGTGAAGCGCCGGTTATGGGCGGCTACACCTTC. Translation gives CASSEAPVMGGYTF.

The rearrangement uses TRBV6-1 and TRBJ1-5; D remains ambiguous. The CDR3 runs 12 residues. The V end was cut by 3 bases, the J end by 6 bases, with 6 bases between. CDR1 is MNHNS and CDR2 is SASEGT in the germline V gene. For the CDR3, the DNA is TGTGCCAGCAGTGAGGTGAGTCAGCCCCAGCATTTT. This gives the protein CASSEVSQPQHF.